One and the same sample provided the 4 T cell receptor beta chains below, sequenced in a study of T cell responses to AZD1222 COVID-19 vaccine. Libraries were prepared by immunoSEQ multiplex PCR; TCRdb keeps only in-frame clonotypes and omits some of them. The sample includes some 150,000 clones, around 94% seen only once; the top ten take around 1.3%. This specimen consisted of peripheral blood, obtained on day 0 of AZD1222 vaccination. These receptors all come from an adult in good health.

The chain carries TRBV5-1 and TRBJ2-5; TRBD2 matches at 8 bases. Germline V gene sequence: CDR1 SGHRS, CDR2 YFSETQ. The CDR3 has 15 amino acids. With V trimmed by 4 bases and J by 4 bases, 9 bases remained unmatched. CDR3 in amino acids: CASSIGTSGLETQYF. The CDR3 DNA sequence: TGCGCCAGCAGCATCGGGACTAGTGGATTAGAGACCCAGTACTTC.

V is TRBV29-1 and J is TRBJ1-1; D gene uncertain. Germline-derived CDR1 and CDR2 are SQVTM and ANQGSEA. Trimming took off 0 bases at V and 4 bases at J, with 9 bases between the two ends. CDR3 length: 13 residues. Written as DNA, the CDR3 is TGCAGCGTTGAAGATCCCGCAGCCACTGAAGCTTTCTTT. This translates into CSVEDPAATEAFF.

For the CDR3, the DNA is TGTGCCAGCAGCCCCATTTCTCAGGGGCGAGAAGCTTTCTTT. Translated, it gives CASSPISQGREAFF. The chain is built from TRBV11-1 and TRBJ1-1; D may be TRBD1 (6 bases). Germline V gene data show CDR1 as SGHAT and CDR2 as FQDESV (reference sequence). The V and J ends lost 5 bases and 8 bases respectively, with 18 bases between them. This CDR3 region has 14 residues.

This chain connects TRBV27 to TRBJ2-2, with no clear D. CDR1 is MNHEY and CDR2 is SMNVEV in the germline V gene (reference sequence). The CDR3 is 12 residues long. Trimming cost V 5 bases and J 2 bases, with 3 bases left between them. The CDR3 DNA is TGTGCCAGCAGTCCCAACACCGGGGAGCTGTTTTTT. This codes for CASSPNTGELFF.